These T cell receptor beta chains were read from a single sample in a study of blood T cells in healthy people across ages. From the 5' RACE reads, TCRdb called clonotypes with MiXCR, one entry per CDR3 protein. Among approximately 1,000,000 distinct CDR3 sequences listed, more than 30% were seen once. The source material was blood. The receptors here all came from a young man in good health. Each CDR3 is given with its conserved first and last residue. Fields, in order: V gene, J gene, D gene, clone size, CDR3 DNA, CDR3 protein. D genes are given only for firm matches. Only some rows state a clone size, as once, few, many or a class for expanded clones.

V: TRBV9
J: TRBJ1-2
D: NA
size: NA
DNA: TGTGCCAGCAGCGTAGAACCTAGCCCACAAATCTATGGCTACACCTTC
CDR3: CASSVEPSPQIYGYTF

V: TRBV7-3
J: TRBJ2-7
D: NA
size: many
DNA: TGTGCCAGCAGCCTCCAACCTAGGACGAAGGTGTACGAGCAGTACTTC
CDR3: CASSLQPRTKVYEQYF

V: TRBV12-3/TRBV12-4
J: TRBJ2-2
D: TRBD1
size: NA
DNA: TGTGCCAGCAGTCCACCCGGGACAGGGTACACCGGGGAGCTGTTTTTT
CDR3: CASSPPGTGYTGELFF

V: TRBV5-1
J: TRBJ2-5
D: TRBD2
size: NA
DNA: TGCGCCAGCAGCTCCCCCGGGACTAGGTTACAGACCCAGTACTTC
CDR3: CASSSPGTRLQTQYF

V: TRBV20-1
J: TRBJ2-3
D: TRBD2
size: NA
DNA: TGCAGTGCAGTAGCGGGGGGTTGGACAGATACGCAGTATTTT
CDR3: CSAVAGGWTDTQYF

V: TRBV4-3
J: TRBJ2-5
D: NA
size: NA
DNA: TGCGCCAGCAGCCAATTCCCCAGGCAGGTTGAGCAGTACTTC
CDR3: CASSQFPRQVEQYF

V: TRBV9
J: TRBJ1-2
D: NA
size: few
DNA: TGTGCCAGCAGCCCTGGGGGGAGTAGAAACTATGGCTACACCTTC
CDR3: CASSPGGSRNYGYTF

V: TRBV6-1
J: TRBJ2-4
D: TRBD2
size: NA
DNA: TGTGCCAGCAGTGAACAGCGGGGGGGCAATGAGCAGTACTTC
CDR3: CASSEQRGGNEQYF

V: TRBV7-2
J: TRBJ2-3
D: TRBD2
size: NA
DNA: TGTGCCAGCAACCTGTCTCTAGCGGGGGCAGATACGCAGTATTTT
CDR3: CASNLSLAGADTQYF

V: TRBV15
J: TRBJ2-3
D: TRBD2
size: few
DNA: TGTGCCACCAGCAAACGAAAGGCACTAGCGGGGATCACAGATACGCAGTATTTT
CDR3: CATSKRKALAGITDTQYF

V: TRBV11-1
J: TRBJ2-1
D: NA
size: few
DNA: TGTGCCAGCAGCTTAGCGGGGCAATCTCGGGAGCAGTTCTTC
CDR3: CASSLAGQSREQFF

V: TRBV12-3/TRBV12-4
J: TRBJ2-1
D: NA
size: NA
DNA: TGTGCCAGCAGTTCAAACTCCGTCCCGTCCTACAATGAGCAGTTCTTC
CDR3: CASSSNSVPSYNEQFF

V: TRBV20-1
J: TRBJ1-2
D: NA
size: NA
DNA: TGCAGTGCTATCGCTAATGGATATGGCTACACCTTC
CDR3: CSAIANGYGYTF

V: TRBV9
J: TRBJ2-2
D: NA
size: NA
DNA: TGTGCCAGCAGCCCGCGATCGAACACCGGGGAGCCGTTTTTT
CDR3: CASSPRSNTGEPFF

V: TRBV20-1
J: TRBJ1-2
D: NA
size: NA
DNA: TGCAGTGCTAGAGGACCCGGGGTTGATGGCTACACCTTC
CDR3: CSARGPGVDGYTF

V: TRBV25-1
J: TRBJ2-1
D: NA
size: NA
DNA: TGTGCCAGCAGGGGCTCTAATTCAAACTACAATGAGCAGTTCTTC
CDR3: CASRGSNSNYNEQFF

V: TRBV4-3
J: TRBJ1-4
D: NA
size: NA
DNA: TGCGCCAGCAGCCAAAAGATCGGATATAATGAAAAACTGTTTTTT
CDR3: CASSQKIGYNEKLFF

V: TRBV7-2
J: TRBJ1-2
D: NA
size: few
DNA: TGTGCCAGCAGCTTAGCGCTATGGGTGGGTGAGGAGAACTATGGCTACACCTTC
CDR3: CASSLALWVGEENYGYTF

V: TRBV6-1
J: TRBJ1-1
D: TRBD1
size: NA
DNA: TGTGCCAGTACAGGGGGCGGCACTGAAGCTTTCTTT
CDR3: CASTGGGTEAFF

V: TRBV29-1
J: TRBJ2-3
D: TRBD2
size: once
DNA: TGCAGCGTTGGACTAGCGGGAGGCTTCACAGATACGCAGTATTTT
CDR3: CSVGLAGGFTDTQYF

V: TRBV20-1
J: TRBJ2-1
D: TRBD2
size: NA
DNA: TGCAGTGCTAGAAGGACTAGCGGGGGCTACAATGAGCAGTTCTTC
CDR3: CSARRTSGGYNEQFF

V: TRBV7-9
J: TRBJ1-1
D: NA
size: NA
DNA: TGTGCCAGCAGCCCTCAGGGCCTGGTGAACACTGAAGCTTTCTTT
CDR3: CASSPQGLVNTEAFF

V: TRBV6-5
J: TRBJ2-7
D: NA
size: few
DNA: TGTGCCAGCAAATCAACCGGGACGGAGGGAAGCGAGCAGTACTTC
CDR3: CASKSTGTEGSEQYF

V: TRBV6-2/TRBV6-3
J: TRBJ1-5
D: NA
size: NA
DNA: TGTGCCAGCAGTCCCCGGGTCCGGGTAAACCAGCCCCAGCATTTT
CDR3: CASSPRVRVNQPQHF

V: TRBV7-9
J: TRBJ2-3
D: TRBD2
size: NA
DNA: TGTGCCAGCAGTTATTTACTGCGGACTAGCGGGGCAGATACGCAGTATTTT
CDR3: CASSYLLRTSGADTQYF

V: TRBV4-3
J: TRBJ2-1
D: NA
size: NA
DNA: TGCGCCAGCAGCCCAAGTACGGGGGAGCAGTTCTTC
CDR3: CASSPSTGEQFF

V: TRBV25-1
J: TRBJ1-1
D: NA
size: few
DNA: TGTGCCAGCAGTGAATCGAGAGGGGTGAACACTGAAGCTTTCTTT
CDR3: CASSESRGVNTEAFF

V: TRBV5-6
J: TRBJ2-3
D: NA
size: NA
DNA: TGTGCCAGCGGCTTGAATCAGGGTCGAGATACGCAGTATTTT
CDR3: CASGLNQGRDTQYF

V: TRBV3-1
J: TRBJ1-4
D: NA
size: NA
DNA: TGTGCCAGCAGCACGCGACAGGCAACTAATGAAAAACTGTTTTTT
CDR3: CASSTRQATNEKLFF

V: TRBV4-3
J: TRBJ2-1
D: NA
size: few
DNA: TGCGCCAGCAGCCAAGACCCGGCAGACTACAATGAGCAGTTCTTC
CDR3: CASSQDPADYNEQFF

V: TRBV27
J: TRBJ1-1
D: NA
size: few
DNA: TGTGCCAGCAGCTCCAGCCGGACTGGGTCGGCTGAAGCTTTCTTT
CDR3: CASSSSRTGSAEAFF

V: TRBV12-3/TRBV12-4
J: TRBJ1-6
D: NA
size: NA
DNA: TGTGCCAGCACCCAACCCAGGGGTTTACCCCTCCACTTT
CDR3: CASTQPRGLPLHF

V: TRBV7-8
J: TRBJ2-1
D: NA
size: NA
DNA: TGTGCCAGCAGCTTACCTTCAGCGTGGGGGGATTACAATGAGCAGTTCTTC
CDR3: CASSLPSAWGDYNEQFF

V: TRBV25-1
J: TRBJ1-1
D: NA
size: NA
DNA: TGTGCCAGCATTAGTCCGGGTATGAACACTGAAGCTTTCTTT
CDR3: CASISPGMNTEAFF

V: TRBV9
J: TRBJ2-5
D: NA
size: NA
DNA: TGTGCCAGCAGCGTAGCCGGAGGAGGAGGGGTCCAAGAGACCCAGTACTTC
CDR3: CASSVAGGGGVQETQYF

V: TRBV4-2
J: TRBJ1-5
D: NA
size: NA
DNA: TGTGCCAGCAGCTCAAGCGTGGGGATTAGCAATCAGCCCCAGCATTTT
CDR3: CASSSSVGISNQPQHF

V: TRBV5-1
J: TRBJ2-2
D: TRBD1
size: NA
DNA: TGCGCCAGCAGCGGAAGGACAGGGTTCGGCACCGGGGAGCTGTTTTTT
CDR3: CASSGRTGFGTGELFF

V: TRBV29-1
J: TRBJ2-7
D: NA
size: NA
DNA: TGCAGCGCCGAGCAAGGGCAACCCTACGAGCAGTACTTC
CDR3: CSAEQGQPYEQYF

V: TRBV20-1
J: TRBJ2-5
D: TRBD2
size: NA
DNA: TGCAGTGCTCTCCTAGGACTAGCGGGGGGAGAGACCCAGTACTTC
CDR3: CSALLGLAGGETQYF

V: TRBV7-9
J: TRBJ1-1
D: TRBD1
size: NA
DNA: TGTGCCAGCAGTCAACCGGGACAGGGGCGCGTTATGGAAGCTTTCTTT
CDR3: CASSQPGQGRVMEAFF